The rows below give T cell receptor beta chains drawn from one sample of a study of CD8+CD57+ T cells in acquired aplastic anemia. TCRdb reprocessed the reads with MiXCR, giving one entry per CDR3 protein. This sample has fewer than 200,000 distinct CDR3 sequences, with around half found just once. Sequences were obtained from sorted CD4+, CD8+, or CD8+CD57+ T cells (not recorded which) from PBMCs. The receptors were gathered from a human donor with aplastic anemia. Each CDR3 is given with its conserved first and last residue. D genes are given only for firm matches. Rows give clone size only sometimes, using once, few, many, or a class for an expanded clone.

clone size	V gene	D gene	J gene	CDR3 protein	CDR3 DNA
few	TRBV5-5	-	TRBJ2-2	CASSLYGGQNTGELFF	TGTGCCAGCAGCTTGTATGGGGGCCAGAACACCGGGGAGCTGTTTTTT
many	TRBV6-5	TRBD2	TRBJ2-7	CASSYVEPSGGYEQYF	TGTGCCAGCAGTTACGTCGAGCCCAGCGGGGGTTACGAGCAGTACTTC
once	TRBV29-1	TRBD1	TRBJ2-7	CSVWQGAYEQYF	TGCAGCGTTTGGCAGGGGGCTTACGAGCAGTACTTC
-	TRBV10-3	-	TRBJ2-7	CAISESGGSTYEQYF	TGTGCCATCAGTGAGTCGGGGGGATCGACCTACGAGCAGTACTTC
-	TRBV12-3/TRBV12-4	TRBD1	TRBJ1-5	CASSLGQGKKPQHF	TGTGCCAGCAGTTTAGGACAGGGTAAGAAGCCCCAGCATTTT
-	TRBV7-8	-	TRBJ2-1	CASSLATPGDPPYNEQFF	TGTGCCAGCAGCTTAGCGACCCCAGGGGATCCCCCCTACAATGAGCAGTTCTTC
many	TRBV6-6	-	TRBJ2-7	CASSYQTSSEQYF	TGTGCCAGCAGTTACCAGACATCGAGCGAGCAGTACTTC
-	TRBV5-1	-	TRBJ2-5	CASSPGMGETQYF	TGCGCCAGCAGCCCGGGGATGGGGGAGACCCAGTACTTC
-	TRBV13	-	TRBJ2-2	CASSSSLFGELFF	TGTGCCAGCAGCTCCTCCCTGTTCGGGGAGCTGTTTTTT
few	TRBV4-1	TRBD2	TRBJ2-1	CASSQEGTSGGLNEQFF	TGCGCCAGCAGCCAAGAAGGAACTAGCGGGGGGCTCAATGAGCAGTTCTTC
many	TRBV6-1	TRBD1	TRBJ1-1	CASSLQGERTEAFF	TGTGCCAGCAGTCTACAGGGGGAAAGGACTGAAGCTTTCTTT
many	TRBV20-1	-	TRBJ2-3	CSARDGAGAPTRNTQYF	TGCAGTGCTAGAGATGGGGCGGGGGCTCCTACCCGAAATACGCAGTATTTT
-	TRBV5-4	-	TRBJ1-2	CASSLGAKIRTYGYTF	TGTGCCAGCAGCTTGGGAGCGAAGATTAGGACCTATGGCTACACCTTC
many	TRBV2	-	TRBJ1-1	CASSPHPGLTEAFF	TGTGCCAGCAGTCCCCACCCGGGGTTGACTGAAGCTTTCTTT
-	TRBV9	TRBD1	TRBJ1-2	CASSVGDSVYGYTF	TGTGCCAGCAGCGTAGGGGACAGCGTCTATGGCTACACCTTC
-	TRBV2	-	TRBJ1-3	CASSERSARSGNTIYF	TGTGCCAGCAGTGAACGGTCCGCCCGCTCTGGAAACACCATATATTTT
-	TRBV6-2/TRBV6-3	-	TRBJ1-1	CASSYRQGNTEAFF	TGTGCCAGCAGTTACCGCCAAGGGAACACTGAAGCTTTCTTT
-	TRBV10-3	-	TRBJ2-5	CASRGEGEAWETQYF	TGTGCCAGCAGGGGGGAAGGGGAGGCGTGGGAGACCCAGTACTTC
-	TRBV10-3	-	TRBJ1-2	CAISDGNYGYTF	TGTGCCATCAGTGACGGAAACTATGGCTACACCTTC
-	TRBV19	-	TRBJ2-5	CASRRTGFGETQYF	TGTGCCAGTCGACGTACAGGGTTCGGAGAGACCCAGTACTTC
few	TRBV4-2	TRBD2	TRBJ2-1	CASSQAPGTRVGNEQFF	TGTGCCAGCAGCCAAGCGCCCGGGACTAGGGTGGGAAATGAGCAGTTCTTC
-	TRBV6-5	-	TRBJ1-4	CASSYSILDEKLFF	TGTGCCAGCAGTTACTCGATACTTGATGAAAAACTGTTTTTT
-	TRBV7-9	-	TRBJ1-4	CASHGGAGEKLFF	TGTGCCAGCCACGGGGGTGCCGGTGAAAAACTGTTTTTT